The 27 T cell receptor beta chains listed next were all sequenced from one sample in a study of blood T cells in healthy people across ages. Using a J-beta primer mix together with a sample-barcoded 5' primer, a second PCR was run for about 6 to 11 cycles. TCRdb used MiXCR to reprocess the 5' RACE reads, holding one entry per CDR3 protein. The sample lists roughly 1,300,000 distinct CDR3 sequences; approximately 59% were seen once. What was sequenced was blood. These receptors all come from a man younger than 35 in good health.

In its sample, this clonotype was seen a few times. The chain uses TRBV21-1 and TRBJ2-3. TRBV21-1 is described as a pseudogene. The CDR3 sequence is 9 residues long. This CDR3 is CASTDTQYF. In nucleotides, the CDR3 is TGTGCCAGCACAGATACGCAGTATTTT.

The rearrangement joins TRBV3-1 to TRBJ2-1, with D maybe TRBD2 (6 bases). Near its end, the DNA agrees better with TRBJ2-7, so the J call may be wrong. There are 15 residues in the CDR3. CDR1 LGHDT and CDR2 YNNKEL come from the germline V gene (reference sequence). Here the CDR3 reads CASSQDGGLYGEQYF. The CDR3 nucleotides are TGTGCCAGCAGCCAAGATGGAGGGCTTTACGGCGAGCAGTACTTC.

V and J are TRBV2 and TRBJ1-1, with 9 bases that match TRBD1. Germline CDR1 reads SNHLY; CDR2 reads FYNNEI. This CDR3 is built from 14 residues. V shed 8 bases, J shed 2 bases, and the junction held 6 bases outside the gene matches. CDR3 bases: TGTGCCAGCCCCCGGACAGGGGTAAACACTGAAGCTTTCTTT. This encodes CASPRTGVNTEAFF. The entire variable domain, with the rest obtained from reference TRBV2 and TRBJ1-1, is as follows: EPEVTQTPSHQVTQMGQEVILRCVPISNHLYFYWYRQILGQKVEFLVSFYNNEISEKSEIFDDQFSVERPDGSNFTLKIRSTKLEDSAMYFCASPRTGVNTEAFFGQGTRLTVV.

V usage is TRBV12-3 or TRBV12-4 and J usage is TRBJ1-1, with 8 bases identical to TRBD1. After removal of 7 bases from V and 1 base from J, the junction contained 5 bases not matched to a gene. The CDR3 has 14 amino acids. The CDR3 is CASISDRENTEAFF. The CDR3 region has the DNA TGTGCCAGCATCTCGGACAGGGAGAACACTGAAGCTTTCTTT.

The V gene is TRBV4-1, the J gene TRBJ2-1; 8 nucleotides agree with TRBD2. CDR1 MGHRA and CDR2 YSYEKL come from the germline V gene. The CDR3 loop spans 15 amino acids. V lost 3 bases to trimming and J lost 7 bases; unmatched junction nucleotides: 8. The CDR3 coding sequence is TGCGCCAGCAGCCAGGGTAGCGGGACCTTTAATGAGCAGTTCTTC. It translates to CASSQGSGTFNEQFF.

The count of this clonotype is one. This chain links TRBV20-1 with TRBJ1-3, with D hard to call. CDR3 length: 12 amino acids. The germline V gene has CDR1 DFQATT and CDR2 SNEGSKA (reference sequence). The V and J ends lost 6 bases and 1 base respectively, with 7 bases between them. The CDR3 sequence is CSAPGSGNTIYF. For the CDR3, the DNA is TGCAGTGCCCCGGGGTCTGGAAACACCATATATTTT.

In this sample, this clonotype turned up once. The V gene is TRBV4-1, the J gene TRBJ1-4; 7 nucleotides agree with TRBD1. The CDR3 is 17 residues long. The V segment lost 3 bases and the J segment 5 bases; nucleotides outside the gene matches: 12. In germline, CDR1 is MGHRA, CDR2 YSYEKL. Here the CDR3 DNA reads TGCGCCAGCAGCCACCCCCTCGAGGGACAGCTAAATGAAAAACTGTTTTTT. Protein sequence: CASSHPLEGQLNEKLFF.

The chain is built from TRBV4-2 and TRBJ2-7; 11 nucleotides match TRBD2. Germline CDR1 and CDR2: LGHNA and YNFKEQ. J was trimmed by 6 bases and V by 2 bases; bases with no gene match: 6. This CDR3 is 15 amino acids long. CDR3 nucleotides: TGTGCCAGCAGCCAACTTAGCGGGAGGGCCGCCGAGCAGTACTTC. This sequence encodes CASSQLSGRAAEQYF.

The CDR3, as DNA: TGTGCCAGCAGCCAAGGTCCCAACAGGGGTAACGAGCAGTACTTC. Amino acids: CASSQGPNRGNEQYF. V usage is TRBV3-1 and J usage is TRBJ2-4; 7 nucleotides match TRBD1. The J call is doubtful: the DNA matches TRBJ2-7 better. The CDR3 length is 15 residues. Germline V gene sequence: CDR1 LGHDT, CDR2 YNNKEL (reference sequence).

The chain employs TRBV7-9 and TRBJ2-7; 7 bases line up with TRBD1. CDR1 and CDR2 (germline): SEHNR, FQNEAQ (reference sequence). The CDR3 contains 15 residues. The V segment lost 5 bases and the J segment 4 bases; nucleotides outside the gene matches: 11. The CDR3, as DNA: TGTGCCAGCAGCCCAGACAGACAGGGTGAATACGAGCAGTACTTC. Translated, it gives CASSPDRQGEYEQYF.

Comment on this clonotype: A read error may produce the germline difference seen at one junction end. This chain connects TRBV20-1 to TRBJ1-2; tentative D call: TRBD1 (6 bases). CDR1 and CDR2 (germline): DFQATT, SNEGSKA (reference sequence). The CDR3 runs 13 residues. CDR3 sequence reads: CSAPRGGPYGYTF. The CDR3 bases are TGCAGTGCACCAAGAGGGGGTCCATATGGCTACACTTTC.

V usage is TRBV25-1 and J usage is TRBJ2-5; D is unclear. Deletions cut 2 bases from V and 4 bases from J, with 5 bases between. Germline V gives CDR1 MGHDK, CDR2 SYGVNS. CDR3 length: 12 amino acids. This CDR3 is CASSEGPETQYF. CDR3 in DNA: TGTGCCAGCAGTGAAGGTCCAGAGACCCAGTACTTC.

This chain uses TRBV5-1 with TRBJ1-6; TRBD1 matches at 7 bases. The V segment lost 0 bases and the J segment 10 bases; nucleotides outside the gene matches: 7. CDR1 and CDR2 (germline): SGHRS, YFSETQ. CDR3 length equals 15 residues. The CDR3 reads CASSLGSGTASPLHF. Written as DNA, the CDR3 is TGCGCCAGCAGCTTGGGCAGCGGGACAGCATCACCCCTCCACTTT. Together with reference TRBV5-1 and TRBJ1-6, the CDR3 gives the full variable domain: KAGVTQTPRYLIKTRGQQVTLSCSPISGHRSVSWYQQTPGQGLQFLFEYFSETQRNKGNFPGRFSGRQFSNSRSEMNVSTLELGDSALYLCASSLGSGTASPLHFGNGTRLTVT.

V usage is TRBV7-9 and J usage is TRBJ2-7; maybe TRBD1 (6 bases). V gave up 5 bases and J gave up 0 bases, with 14 bases separating them. The germline V gene encodes CDR1 SEHNR and CDR2 FQNEAQ (reference sequence). CDR3 size: 15 residues. CDR3 coding DNA: TGTGCCAGCAGCAACCCAGGGGTTAGCTCCTACGAGCAGTACTTC. Translating gives CASSNPGVSSYEQYF.

This clonotype was seen a handful of times. V is TRBV29-1 and J is TRBJ2-1; TRBD2 matches 10 bases. Germline-derived CDR1 and CDR2 are SQVTM and ANQGSEA. The length of the CDR3 is 15 residues. V lost 5 bases to trimming and J lost 1 base; unmatched junction nucleotides: 5. The CDR3 protein is CSVTSGRDSYNEQFF. CDR3 sequence (DNA): TGCAGCGTTACCAGCGGGAGGGATTCCTACAATGAGCAGTTCTTC.

The chain couples TRBV6-5 to TRBJ2-3; weak D call: TRBD2 (5 bases). CDR1 and CDR2 (germline): MNHEY, SVGAGI. Trimming took off 10 bases at V and 5 bases at J, with 19 bases between the two ends. CDR3 length equals 14 residues. The CDR3 DNA reads as TGTGCCACCAAGGAGTATAGCGAGGGAGATACGCAGTATTTT. Protein product: CATKEYSEGDTQYF.

This chain links TRBV7-2 with TRBJ2-4; D not resolved. The tail of the sequence fits TRBJ2-7 better, so the J call may be wrong. The CDR3 is made up of 13 amino acids. Germline lookup yields CDR1 SGHTA and CDR2 FQGNSA. The CDR3, as DNA: TGTGCCAGCAGCTCGCAGGACCAATACGAGCAGTACTTC. Translated, it gives CASSSQDQYEQYF.

This chain connects TRBV29-1 to TRBJ1-1, with TRBD1 matching 7 bases. Germline assignment: CDR1 SQVTM and CDR2 ANQGSEA. The length of the CDR3 is 12 residues. V was clipped by 7 bases and J by 4 bases; unmatched bases: 6. The CDR3 spells CSADRQGTEAFF. The CDR3 DNA reads as TGCAGCGCGGACAGACAGGGCACTGAAGCTTTCTTT.

Of note for this clonotype: At one end, the junction sequence differs from germline, possibly due to a read error. This CDR3 reads CSAEGRVQYEQNF. The DNA of the CDR3 is TGCAGTGCTGAAGGCAGGGTTCAATACGAGCAGAACTTC. The V call is TRBV20-1, the J call TRBJ2-7; a weak D match, TRBD1 (5 bases). The CDR3 covers 13 residues. The germline V gene has CDR1 DFQATT and CDR2 SNEGSKA (reference sequence).

In this sample, this clonotype turned up a few times. This sequence joins TRBV6-2 or TRBV6-3 and TRBJ2-1, with 8 bases matching TRBD1. The J segment lost 13 bases and the V segment lost 6 bases, leaving 11 bases of the junction unmatched. Germline V gene data show CDR1 as MNHEY and CDR2 as SVGEGT. The CDR3 length is 13 residues. The CDR3 loop reads CASRDGTGIGQFF. DNA of the CDR3: TGTGCCAGCAGGGACGGGACAGGTATCGGTCAGTTCTTC.

This clonotype occurred a few times. The V gene is TRBV7-9, the J gene TRBJ2-4; tentatively, D is TRBD1 (6 bases). Between the trimmed V and J ends, which lost 5 bases and 7 bases, there was a span of 21 bases. CDR1 and CDR2 (germline): SEHNR, FQNEAQ (reference sequence). This CDR3 region has 16 residues. The CDR3 coding sequence is TGTGCCAGCAGCATTTACAGGGCCAAGGTGCAGAACATTCAGTACTTC. Its protein product is CASSIYRAKVQNIQYF. The full variable domain, in which reference TRBV7-9 and TRBJ2-4 provide the parts outside the CDR3, is DTGVSQNPRHKITKRGQNVTFRCDPISEHNRLYWYRQTLGQGPEFLTYFQNEAQLEKSRLLSDRFSAERPKGSFSTLEIQRTEQGDSAMYLCASSIYRAKVQNIQYFGAGTRLSVL.

CDR3 sequence (DNA): TGCAGTGCTAGCTCTGTTCTTGGGGAGCGGGAGGTGGATGAGCAGTACTTC. It is translated as CSASSVLGEREVDEQYF. The V call is TRBV20-1, the J call TRBJ2-1, with TRBD2 matching over 9 bases. The tail of the sequence fits TRBJ2-7 better, so the J call may be wrong. This CDR3 has 17 amino acids. Per germline, CDR1 DFQATT and CDR2 SNEGSKA (reference sequence).

V and J are TRBV6-5 and TRBJ2-4; maybe TRBD2 (7 bases). The assigned J gene may be wrong: the sequence end matches TRBJ2-5 better. Germline lookup yields CDR1 MNHEY and CDR2 SVGAGI. The CDR3 is made up of 15 amino acids. CDR3 sequence reads: CASSSKGGRQETQYF. In nucleotides, the CDR3 is TGTGCCAGCAGTTCCAAGGGGGGGAGGCAAGAGACCCAGTACTTC.

V gene TRBV5-6 combines with J gene TRBJ2-3, with TRBD1 matching 8 bases. Trimming took 1 base from V and 4 from J; bases not matched to a gene: 5. The length of the CDR3 is 15 residues. CDR1 and CDR2 (germline): SGHDT, YYEEEE. CDR3 nucleotides: TGTGCCAGCAGCTTGAACAGGGGGACACCAGATACGCAGTATTTT. It codes for CASSLNRGTPDTQYF.

A few counts support this clonotype. The chain couples TRBV12-3 or TRBV12-4 to TRBJ2-5, with TRBD1 matching 11 bases. The CDR3 contains 15 residues. The V segment lost 3 bases and the J segment 4 bases; nucleotides outside the gene matches: 4. The DNA for the CDR3 is TGTGCCAGCAGTTTCGGACAGGGGGCAGGAGAGACCCAGTACTTC. This encodes CASSFGQGAGETQYF.

The chain carries TRBV14 and TRBJ1-2; no clear D. Germline assignment: CDR1 SGHDN and CDR2 FVKESK. Trimming shortened V by 4 bases and J by 8 bases, and 14 bases separated the two germline ends. CDR3 length: 13 residues. CDR3 loop: CASSLATLGGYTF. In nucleotides, the CDR3 is TGTGCCAGCAGCCTCGCGACCTTAGGAGGCTACACCTTC.

The chain links TRBV6-1 to TRBJ2-3; 7 nucleotides align to TRBD2. Trimming took 7 bases from V and 2 from J; bases not matched to a gene: 6. Per the germline V gene, CDR1 is MNHNS and CDR2 is SASEGT. The CDR3 totals 14 residues. The CDR3 DNA reads as TGTGCCAGCAACCCTAGCGGTCCCACAGATACGCAGTATTTT. This gives the protein CASNPSGPTDTQYF.